This TCR beta chain was obtained from a study of CD8+ T cells in alopecia areata. The overall study: Treated patients' severity was scored by percentage of affected scalp area.

A word on this clone: The antigen remains undetermined.

Sample treatment: oral pan-JAK inhibitor, 5-10 mg twice daily. Isolated RNA was reverse transcribed into cDNA used as the sequencing template. Sequencing was performed with immunoSEQ multiplex PCR; in TCRdb, only in-frame clones are kept and a portion is missing. This table has nearly 95,000 clones, around 71% appearing once. Regarding the study as a whole: Persistence of many expanded lesional clones was seen in scalp and blood during tofacitinib.

This receptor was identified in a human donor with alopecia areata. The sample here was CD8+ T cells sorted from blood, taken at approximately week 42, from a patient treated with tofacitinib.

The CDR3 is CASTPGPIGYTF. CDR3 bases: TGTGCCAGCACTCCGGGGCCCATAGGCTACACCTTC. The rearrangement uses TRBV6-6 and TRBJ1-2; TRBD1 might be the D (5 bases). Trimming shortened V by 7 bases and J by 8 bases, and 14 bases separated the two germline ends. The CDR3 runs to 12 residues. Germline CDR1 is MNHNY and CDR2 is SVGAGI (reference sequence).